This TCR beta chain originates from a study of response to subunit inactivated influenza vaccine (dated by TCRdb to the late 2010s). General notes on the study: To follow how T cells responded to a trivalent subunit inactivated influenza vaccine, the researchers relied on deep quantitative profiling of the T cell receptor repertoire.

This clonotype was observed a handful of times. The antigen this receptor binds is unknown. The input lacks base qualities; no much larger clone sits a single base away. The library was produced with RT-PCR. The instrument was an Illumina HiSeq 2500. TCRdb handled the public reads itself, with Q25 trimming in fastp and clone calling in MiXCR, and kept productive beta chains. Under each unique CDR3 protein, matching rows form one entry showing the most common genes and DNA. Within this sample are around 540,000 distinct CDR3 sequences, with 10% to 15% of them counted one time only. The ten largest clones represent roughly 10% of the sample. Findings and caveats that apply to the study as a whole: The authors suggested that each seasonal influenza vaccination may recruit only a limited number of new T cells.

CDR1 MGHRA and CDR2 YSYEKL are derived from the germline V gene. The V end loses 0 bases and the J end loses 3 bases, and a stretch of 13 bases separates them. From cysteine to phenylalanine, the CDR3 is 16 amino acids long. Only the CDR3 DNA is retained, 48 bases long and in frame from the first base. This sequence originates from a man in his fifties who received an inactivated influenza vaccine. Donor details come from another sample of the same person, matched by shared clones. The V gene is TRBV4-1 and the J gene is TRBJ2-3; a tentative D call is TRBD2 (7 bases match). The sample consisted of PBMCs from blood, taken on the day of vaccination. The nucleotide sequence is TGCGCCAGCAGCCAAGATCCGGGGGGCGTAACAGATACGCAGTATTTT. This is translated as CASSQDPGGVTDTQYF.